The next 30 T cell receptor beta chains were all read from a single sample in a study of T cells in Graves' hyperthyroidism and ophthalmopathy. TCR beta CDR3 regions were amplified from RNA transcripts. The HTBI set primed first-round TCR CDR3 RT-PCR. TCRdb reprocessed the multiplex PCR reads via MiXCR and lists one record per CDR3 protein. The sample contains under 400,000 distinct CDR3 sequences, around 25% of which appear only once. Sequencing was performed on blood. The receptors were sampled from a man aged 50-60 years with Graves' hyperthyroidism.

This clonotype was seen at least ten times. V and J are TRBV29-1 and TRBJ1-1, with 7 bases fitting TRBD1. The V and J ends lost 0 bases and 7 bases, in that order; junction bases with no gene match: 2. Germline loops: CDR1 SQVTM, CDR2 ANQGSEA. The CDR3 extends over 12 amino acids. The CDR3 sequence is CSVEETGFEAFF. The CDR3 DNA follows: TGCAGCGTTGAAGAGACAGGGTTTGAAGCTTTCTTT.

This sequence joins TRBV29-1 and TRBJ2-4; 7 nucleotides align to TRBD2. V trimming: 4 bases; J trimming: 8 bases; junction bases outside the gene matches: 8. This CDR3 is 13 amino acids long. CDR1 and CDR2 (germline): SQVTM, ANQGSEA. Here the CDR3 reads CSVVGQGGYIQYF. The CDR3 DNA is TGCAGCGTTGTGGGGCAGGGAGGGTACATTCAGTACTTC.

The chain recombines TRBV11-2 with TRBJ2-5; 9 bases align to TRBD2. The germline V gene encodes CDR1 SGHAT and CDR2 FQNNGV. The V segment lost 5 bases and the J segment 5 bases; nucleotides outside the gene matches: 9. CDR3 length: 15 residues. The CDR3 DNA reads as TGTGCCAGCAGCAACGTAGCGGGAGAGGGGGAGACCCAGTACTTC. This sequence encodes CASSNVAGEGETQYF.

In this sample, this clonotype turned up a few times. This chain joins TRBV29-1 and TRBJ1-5; a weak D match, TRBD1 (5 bases). This CDR3 is built from 13 residues. V gave up 7 bases and J gave up 0 bases, with 10 bases separating them. Germline V gene data show CDR1 as SQVTM and CDR2 as ANQGSEA. CDR3 loop: CSAGGYSNQPQHF. The DNA of the CDR3 is TGCAGCGCTGGGGGATATAGCAATCAGCCCCAGCATTTT. Full variable domain (rest looked up from reference TRBV29-1 and TRBJ1-5): SAVISQKPSRDICQRGTSLTIQCQVDSQVTMMFWYRQQPGQSLTLIATANQGSEATYESGFVIDKFPISRPNLTFSTLTVSNMSPEDSSIYLCSAGGYSNQPQHFGDGTRLSIL.

This clonotype was detected only a few times. The chain employs TRBV12-3 or TRBV12-4 and TRBJ2-2; 8 nucleotides align to TRBD1. The V and J ends lost 7 bases and 0 bases, in that order; junction bases with no gene match: 7. The CDR3 covers 16 residues. Here the CDR3 reads CASKPGDRSNTGELFF. In DNA, the CDR3 is TGTGCCAGCAAGCCCGGGGACAGGTCGAACACCGGGGAGCTGTTTTTT.

The V call is TRBV28, the J call TRBJ2-7, with D tentatively TRBD1 (5 bases). V lost 6 bases to trimming and J lost 5 bases, with 26 bases between them. Germline V gives CDR1 MDHEN, CDR2 SYDVKM. The CDR3 has 17 amino acids. In nucleotides, the CDR3 is TGTGCCAGCAGCCAACCTGGAATTCAGGGTCCTCCTGACGAGCAGTACTTC. This translates into CASSQPGIQGPPDEQYF.

The chain employs TRBV2 and TRBJ1-2; D ambiguous. V was pared by 9 bases and J by 0 bases, with 8 bases between. Looked up from germline, CDR1 is SNHLY and CDR2 is FYNNEI. This CDR3 is 12 amino acids long. The CDR3 region is CARDGANYGYTF. The CDR3 bases are TGTGCCAGAGACGGTGCTAACTATGGCTACACCTTC. The whole variable domain, remainder taken from reference TRBV2 and TRBJ1-2, is EPEVTQTPSHQVTQMGQEVILRCVPISNHLYFYWYRQILGQKVEFLVSFYNNEISEKSEIFDDQFSVERPDGSNFTLKIRSTKLEDSAMYFCARDGANYGYTFGSGTRLTVV.

This clonotype has a handful of counts. The V gene is TRBV14, the J gene TRBJ1-6; no definite D call. The V end was cut by 2 bases, the J end by 8 bases, with 7 bases between. The CDR3 length is 13 residues. The germline V gene encodes CDR1 SGHDN and CDR2 FVKESK. In DNA form, the CDR3 reads TGTGCCAGCAGCCAAAACAGCCATTCACCCCTCCACTTT. Protein sequence: CASSQNSHSPLHF.

This clonotype was counted only a few times. The chain links TRBV5-6 to TRBJ2-3; 9 bases fit TRBD2. Losses at the gene ends were 4 bases for V and 6 bases for J; bases not matched to a gene: 12. From germline, CDR1 is SGHDT and CDR2 YYEEEE. The CDR3 loop spans 16 amino acids. The CDR3 region is CASSPKTSGRGDTQYF. Written as DNA, the CDR3 is TGTGCCAGCAGCCCTAAGACTAGCGGAAGAGGGGATACGCAGTATTTT.

This clonotype was counted at least ten times. The V call is TRBV6-1, the J call TRBJ2-5, with 8 nucleotides matching TRBD1. This CDR3 contains 13 residues. Unmatched junction bases numbered 0, after V lost 5 bases and J lost 1 base. Germline lookup yields CDR1 MNHNS and CDR2 SASEGT. This CDR3 reads CASSTGGQETQYF. The CDR3 DNA sequence: TGTGCCAGCAGTACAGGGGGCCAAGAGACCCAGTACTTC.

This clonotype was recorded many times. The chain carries TRBV28 and TRBJ2-3, with no clear D. CDR3 size: 12 residues. Deletions cut 3 bases from V and 4 bases from J, with 5 bases between. Germline lookup yields CDR1 MDHEN and CDR2 SYDVKM. CDR3 nucleotide sequence: TGTGCCAGCAGTTTTATCGCAGATACGCAGTATTTT. Its translation is CASSFIADTQYF.

This chain's CDR3 is CASSQVHIGRSYEQYF. In nucleotides, the CDR3 is TGTGCCAGCAGCCAAGTTCATATTGGGCGCTCCTACGAGCAGTACTTC. The chain couples TRBV14 to TRBJ2-7; D is undetermined. Between the trimmed V and J ends, which lost 1 base and 0 bases, there was a span of 13 bases. Per the germline V gene, CDR1 is SGHDN and CDR2 is FVKESK. The CDR3 is 16 residues long.

This clonotype came up many times. The chain is built from TRBV7-9 and TRBJ2-7; tentative D call: TRBD1 (5 bases). This CDR3 contains 17 residues. CDR1 and CDR2 (germline): SEHNR, FQNEAQ (reference sequence). Trimming left V 3 bases short and J 0 bases short, with 18 bases between. This CDR3 reads CASSFYGDSQSSYEQYF. DNA for the CDR3: TGTGCCAGCAGCTTTTACGGAGACAGCCAGAGCTCCTACGAGCAGTACTTC.

This clonotype showed up many times. J is TRBJ2-7 and V is TRBV3-1; TRBD2 might be the D (6 bases). V was cut by 4 bases and J by 2 bases, with 18 bases left in between. This CDR3 spans 16 amino acids. Germline V gene sequence: CDR1 LGHDT, CDR2 YNNKEL (reference sequence). In DNA, the CDR3 is TGTGCCAGCAGCCCCCAGAGCACGGCGGGACCCTACGAGCAGTACTTC. It translates to CASSPQSTAGPYEQYF.

The genes are TRBV3-1 and TRBJ2-5; D gene uncertain. CDR3 size: 14 residues. The V gene lost 7 bases and the J gene lost 5 bases, with 17 bases spanning the gap. Germline values: CDR1 LGHDT, CDR2 YNNKEL (reference sequence). Here the CDR3 reads CASKFEDGLETQYF. As DNA, the CDR3 is TGTGCCAGCAAGTTTGAGGACGGGTTGGAGACCCAGTACTTC.

The genes are TRBV7-9 and TRBJ2-5, with no clear D. Germline-derived CDR1 and CDR2 are SEHNR and FQNEAQ (reference sequence). Trimming removed 5 bases at V and 3 bases at J, with 13 bases between. The CDR3 covers 14 residues. The DNA for the CDR3 is TGTGCCAGCAGCCCCGGCGGTTCTAAAGAGACCCAGTACTTC. This translates into CASSPGGSKETQYF.

Remarks on this clonotype: A read error may be the cause here, since a much bigger clone is one base away. This chain links TRBV28 with TRBJ2-5; 7 bases match TRBD2. With 11 bases clipped from V and 3 bases from J, the junction kept 12 bases outside the gene matches. Germline CDR1 reads MDHEN; CDR2 reads SYDVKM. This CDR3 region has 14 residues. The CDR3 DNA follows: TGTGCCGGTCGCGAGTCAGGGAGGGAAGAGACCCAGTACTTC. As protein: CAGRESGREETQYF.

Only a few counts were recorded for this clonotype. The chain employs TRBV9 and TRBJ2-2, with D perhaps matching TRBD1 or TRBD2 (5 bases each). Trimming took off 5 bases at V and 0 bases at J, with 11 bases between the two ends. The CDR3 totals 15 residues. CDR1 is SGDLS, CDR2 YYNGEE, per germline. CDR3 DNA: TGTGCCAGCAGTTCCGGGGCTCCGAACACCGGGGAGCTGTTTTTT. This codes for CASSSGAPNTGELFF.

This clonotype was recorded many times. The V gene is TRBV2, the J gene TRBJ2-3; 11 nucleotides match TRBD2. In germline, CDR1 is SNHLY, CDR2 FYNNEI. The CDR3 runs to 15 residues. V lost 9 bases and J lost 3; bases outside the gene matches: 8. CDR3 in DNA: TGTGCCAGTCTAGCAACTAGCGGGAGAACAGATACGCAGTATTTT. It yields the protein CASLATSGRTDTQYF.

The table lists this clonotype with a few counts. The chain joins TRBV7-9 to TRBJ2-3; a weak D match, TRBD2 (6 bases). V lost 5 bases and J lost 6, with 12 bases in between. The germline V gene has CDR1 SEHNR and CDR2 FQNEAQ (reference sequence). The CDR3 has 13 residues. CDR3 in DNA: TGTGCCAGCAGCGCATCGGGACTTGATACGCAGTATTTT. Its protein product is CASSASGLDTQYF.

This clonotype was picked up many times. The chain employs TRBV28 and TRBJ2-7; unclear D gene. The CDR3 length is 14 residues. V lost 3 bases, J lost 2 bases, and 11 bases lay in between. The germline V gene encodes CDR1 MDHEN and CDR2 SYDVKM. The CDR3 sequence is CASSLTLPAYEQYF. The CDR3 bases are TGTGCCAGCAGTTTGACCCTCCCCGCCTACGAGCAGTACTTC.

The chain carries TRBV13 and TRBJ2-1; the match to TRBD2 covers 16 bases. The CDR3 length is 16 residues. V lost 7 bases and J lost 7; bases outside the gene matches: 7. Germline CDR1 PRHDT, CDR2 FYEKMQ (reference sequence). The CDR3 nucleotides are TGTGCCAGCACAAACCGGGGACTAGCGGGAGGGAATGAGCAGTTCTTC. As protein: CASTNRGLAGGNEQFF.

This clonotype has just a few counts. The chain carries TRBV7-3 and TRBJ2-2, with D perhaps TRBD2 (8 bases). V dropped 2 bases and J dropped 4 bases, with 17 bases sitting between them. Looked up from germline, CDR1 is SGHTA and CDR2 is FQGTGA. This CDR3 contains 17 residues. CDR3 DNA: TGTGCCAGCAGCTTACGGGAGGGGACAGCAGGCACCGGGGAGCTGTTTTTT. It encodes CASSLREGTAGTGELFF.

The V gene is TRBV4-2, the J gene TRBJ2-7; possibly TRBD1 or TRBD2 for D (5 bases each). Between the trimmed V and J ends, which lost 2 bases and 6 bases, there was a span of 11 bases. Germline CDR1 LGHNA, CDR2 YNFKEQ. The CDR3 consists of 13 residues. CDR3 nucleotides: TGTGCCAGCAGCCAATCACAAGGGACCGAGCAGTACTTC. Residues: CASSQSQGTEQYF.

The sample holds a few counts of this clonotype. The chain recombines TRBV9 with TRBJ2-2, with 8 bases fitting TRBD2. CDR1 and CDR2 from the germline V gene are SGDLS and YYNGEE. The trim removed 0 bases at V and 2 bases at J, leaving 3 bases unmatched. The CDR3 sequence is 16 residues long. The CDR3 sequence is CASSVVGRANTGELFF. The CDR3 nucleotides are TGTGCCAGCAGCGTAGTCGGGAGGGCCAACACCGGGGAGCTGTTTTTT.

The rearrangement links TRBV3-1 to TRBJ2-7; 12 bases line up with TRBD2. Germline CDR1 reads LGHDT; CDR2 reads YNNKEL (reference sequence). V lost 2 bases, J lost 5 bases, and 10 bases stayed unmatched. The CDR3 is 17 residues long. In nucleotides, the CDR3 is TGTGCCAGCAGCCAATTATTGAGACTAGCGGGAGCCGACGAGCAGTACTTC. Protein sequence: CASSQLLRLAGADEQYF.

This clonotype was observed a few times. The chain carries TRBV20-1 and TRBJ2-5, with D perhaps matching TRBD1 (5 bases). The CDR3 runs to 13 residues. Germline V gene data show CDR1 as DFQATT and CDR2 as SNEGSKA (reference sequence). V lost 5 bases to trimming and J lost 0 bases, with 10 bases between them. The CDR3 bases are TGCAGTGCTCAAGGACAAAACCAAGAGACCCAGTACTTC. This gives the protein CSAQGQNQETQYF.

This chain connects TRBV10-2 to TRBJ2-6, with D hard to call. Germline V gives CDR1 WSHSY, CDR2 SAAADI. The germline V and J ends were trimmed by 3 bases and 2 bases, with 8 bases remaining between them. CDR3 length equals 15 residues. CDR3 sequence (DNA): TGCGCCAGCAGTGACACAGTAGCTGGGGCCAACGTCCTGACTTTC. It translates to CASSDTVAGANVLTF.

This clonotype was detected only a few times. The V call is TRBV7-3, the J call TRBJ2-7; the D gene is possibly TRBD2 (5 bases). Trimming pared 1 base from V and 1 base from J, leaving 11 bases between. This CDR3 contains 15 residues. Per the germline V gene, CDR1 is SGHTA and CDR2 is FQGTGA. CDR3 loop: CASSLMSEGSYEQYF. In nucleotides, the CDR3 is TGTGCCAGCAGCTTAATGTCTGAGGGATCCTACGAGCAGTACTTC.

This clonotype was observed a few times. The gene calls are TRBV5-6 and TRBJ1-1, with D uncertain. This CDR3 comprises 14 residues. Germline V gene data show CDR1 as SGHDT and CDR2 as YYEEEE. The V gene lost 0 bases and the J gene lost 3 bases, with 9 bases spanning the gap. The CDR3 spells CASSLAGGDTEAFF. The CDR3 DNA is TGTGCCAGCAGCTTGGCGGGAGGCGACACTGAAGCTTTCTTT.